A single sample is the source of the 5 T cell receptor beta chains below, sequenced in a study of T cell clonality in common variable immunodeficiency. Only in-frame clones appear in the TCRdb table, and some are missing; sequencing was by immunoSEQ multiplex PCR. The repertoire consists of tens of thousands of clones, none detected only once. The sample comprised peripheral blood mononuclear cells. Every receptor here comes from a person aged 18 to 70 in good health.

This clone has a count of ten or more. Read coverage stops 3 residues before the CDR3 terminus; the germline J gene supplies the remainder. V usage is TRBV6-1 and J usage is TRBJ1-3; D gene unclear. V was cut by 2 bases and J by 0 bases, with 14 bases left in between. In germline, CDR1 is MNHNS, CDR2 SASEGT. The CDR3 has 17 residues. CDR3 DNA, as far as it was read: TGTGCCAGCAGTGAATTCGAGACTATATCCTCTGGAAACACC. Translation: CASSEFETISSGNT. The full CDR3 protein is CASSEFETISSGNTIYF.

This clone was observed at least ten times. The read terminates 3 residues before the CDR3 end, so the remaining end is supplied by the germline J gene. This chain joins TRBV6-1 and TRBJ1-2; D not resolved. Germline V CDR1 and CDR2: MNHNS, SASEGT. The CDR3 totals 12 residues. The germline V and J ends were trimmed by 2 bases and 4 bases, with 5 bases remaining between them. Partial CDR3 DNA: TGTGCCAGCAGTGAAAGCATCTATGGC. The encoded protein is CASSESIYG. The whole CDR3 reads CASSESIYGYTF.

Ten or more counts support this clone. The CDR3 sequence: CASSLSGSGQPQHF. The sequenced part of the CDR3 DNA is TGTGCCAGCAGCTTATCAGGGTCGGGTCAGCCC. The V gene is TRBV7-3, the J gene TRBJ1-5; a possible D gene is TRBD1 (5 bases). The read terminates 3 residues ahead of where the CDR3 ends, so the germline J gene completes it. The CDR3 spans 14 residues. Germline CDR1 reads SGHTA; CDR2 reads FQGTGA. V lost 2 bases and J 6 bases, leaving 11 bases between the germline ends.

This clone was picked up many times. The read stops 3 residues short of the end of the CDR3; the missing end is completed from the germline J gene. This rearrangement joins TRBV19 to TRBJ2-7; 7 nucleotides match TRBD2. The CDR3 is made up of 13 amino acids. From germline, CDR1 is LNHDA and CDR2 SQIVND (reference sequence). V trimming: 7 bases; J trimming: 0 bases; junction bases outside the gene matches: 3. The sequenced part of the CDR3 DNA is TGTGCCAGTACCGGGGGGATCTCCTACGAG. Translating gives CASTGGISYE. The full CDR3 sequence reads CASTGGISYEQYF. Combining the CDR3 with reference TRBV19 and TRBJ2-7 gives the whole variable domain DGGITQSPKYLFRKEGQNVTLSCEQNLNHDAMYWYRQDPGQGLRLIYYSQIVNDFQKGDIAEGYSVSREKKESFPLTVTSAQKNPTAFYLCASTGGISYEQYFGPGTRLTVT.

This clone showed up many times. CDR3 amino acids: CSASSASENTDTQYF. Incomplete CDR3 DNA: TGCAGTGCTAGTAGCGCTAGCGAAAACACAGATACG. The chain recombines TRBV20-1 with TRBJ2-3; D may be TRBD2 (6 bases). The read ends 3 residues shy of where the CDR3 ends; the end is completed using the germline J gene. Germline CDR1 DFQATT, CDR2 SNEGSKA (reference sequence). Trimming removed 3 bases at V and 2 bases at J, with 15 bases between. The CDR3 has 15 amino acids.